These 2 T cell receptor beta chains were sequenced from one sample in a study of CD8 T cells in Susac syndrome. Random hexamers were used to reverse transcribe an amount of about 0.45 to 1 ug RNA. Using its own MiXCR run on the immunoSEQ multiplex PCR reads, TCRdb lists one record per CDR3 protein. The sample records about 240,000 distinct CDR3 sequences, less than 96% being singletons. Material: CD4+ T cells from PBMCs. The receptors were gathered from a human donor with Susac syndrome.

V gene TRBV9 combines with J gene TRBJ1-2; weak D call: TRBD1 (5 bases). Trimming stripped 0 bases from V and 3 bases from J, with 12 bases between. The length of the CDR3 is 15 residues. The germline CDR1 and CDR2 sequences are SGDLS and YYNGEE. CDR3 sequence (DNA): TGTGCCAGCAGCGTAGTGTCGACAGAGGACTATGGCTACACCTTC. Residues: CASSVVSTEDYGYTF. The full variable domain, in which reference TRBV9 and TRBJ1-2 provide the parts outside the CDR3, is DSGVTQTPKHLITATGQRVTLRCSPRSGDLSVYWYQQSLDQGLQFLIQYYNGEERAKGNILERFSAQQFPDLHSELNLSSLELGDSALYFCASSVVSTEDYGYTFGSGTRLTVV.

J is TRBJ2-5 and V is TRBV20-1; D might be TRBD1 or TRBD2, each matching 5 bases. CDR3 length: 12 amino acids. Germline CDR1 DFQATT, CDR2 SNEGSKA (reference sequence). V dropped 6 bases and J dropped 7 bases, with 15 bases sitting between them. This CDR3 is CSAGGTPWTQYF. The DNA for the CDR3 is TGCAGTGCCGGTGGGACCCCATGGACCCAGTACTTC.